This TCR beta chain derives from a study of T cell responses to AZD1222 COVID-19 vaccine. Findings and caveats of the study: The donor group comprised mostly white British people and more females; the analysis possibly underestimated clonal diversity.

This clone was observed a handful of times. Its antigen is not identified. Generated by immunoSEQ multiplex PCR, the TCRdb table keeps only in-frame clones and is missing some. The table has some 140,000 clones, more than 85% seen once. The starting material was peripheral blood, obtained on day 0 of AZD1222 vaccination. This TCR was recovered from an adult in good health.

CDR3 in amino acids: CASAPDGTGYYEQYF. The DNA for the CDR3 is TGCGCCAGCGCCCCCGACGGGACAGGTTACTACGAGCAGTACTTC. The J gene is TRBJ2-7, the V gene TRBV5-1, with 8 bases matching TRBD1. CDR3 length: 15 residues. Trimming removed 7 bases from V and 3 bases from J; junction bases left unmatched: 12. Germline V gives CDR1 SGHRS, CDR2 YFSETQ.